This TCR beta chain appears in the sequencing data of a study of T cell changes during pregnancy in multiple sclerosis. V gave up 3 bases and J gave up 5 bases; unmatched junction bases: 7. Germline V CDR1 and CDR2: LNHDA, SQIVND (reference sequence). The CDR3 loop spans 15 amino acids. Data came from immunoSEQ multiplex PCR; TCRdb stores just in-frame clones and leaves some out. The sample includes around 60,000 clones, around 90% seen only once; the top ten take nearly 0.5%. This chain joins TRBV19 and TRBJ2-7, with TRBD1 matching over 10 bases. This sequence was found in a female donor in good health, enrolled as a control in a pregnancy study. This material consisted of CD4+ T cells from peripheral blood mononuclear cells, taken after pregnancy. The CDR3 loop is CASSIMWDRGHEQYF. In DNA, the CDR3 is TGTGCCAGTAGTATTATGTGGGACAGGGGCCACGAGCAGTACTTC.